A selection of T cell receptor beta chains follows, all from one sample in a study of beta chain features in type 1 diabetes. Some clones are missing from TCRdb's copy, which holds only in-frame ones; the method was immunoSEQ multiplex PCR. This table holds 400,000 to 500,000 clones, around 13% found once. Sequenced sample: naive CD4+ T cells from blood. Receptor source: a young man in good health. Each CDR3 is given with its conserved first and last residue. The D gene is left open where the match is weak. Clone size is stated in some rows and not others, as once, few, many or a class when expanded.

CDR3nt | CDR3aa | d_gene | abundance | j_gene | v_gene
TGTGCCAGTAGTATGACCCGGTACAATGAGCAGTTCTTC | CASSMTRYNEQFF | - | - | TRBJ2-1 | TRBV19
TGTGCCAGCAGTTACGGGATTGAGGGGAATCAGCCCCAGCATTTT | CASSYGIEGNQPQHF | - | few | TRBJ1-5 | TRBV6-5
TGCAGTGCTAAAAAAGGTGGTGGCTACACCTTC | CSAKKGGGYTF | - | - | TRBJ1-2 | TRBV20-1
TGTGCCAGCAGCGCGGACATTCTTAATTCACCCCTCCACTTT | CASSADILNSPLHF | - | - | TRBJ1-6 | TRBV9
TGTGCCAGCAGCTTGGACAGTCTTGGCTATGGCTACACCTTC | CASSLDSLGYGYTF | - | - | TRBJ1-2 | TRBV5-6
TGCAGCGTCTCCCTGAGGGATATTTTCGGCACTGAAGCTTTCTTT | CSVSLRDIFGTEAFF | - | few | TRBJ1-1 | TRBV29-1
TGTGCCAGCAGCCTCCAACAGCAGGGGAGACAGGGCCCCACGGTACGGCAGTACTTC | CASSLQQQGRQGPTVRQYF | TRBD1 | - | TRBJ2-7 | TRBV7-6
TGTGCCAGCAGCGGGACTTACCAAGAGACCCAGTACTTC | CASSGTYQETQYF | - | few | TRBJ2-5 | TRBV25-1
TGTGCCAGCAGTGTAACTTCCACTAGGGACAATGAGCAGTTCTTC | CASSVTSTRDNEQFF | - | few | TRBJ2-1 | TRBV9
TGTGCCAGCAGTTCGGTTCTAGCGAACTACAATGAGCAGTTCTTC | CASSSVLANYNEQFF | - | - | TRBJ2-1 | TRBV5-4
TGTGCCAGCAGCTCACGACAGGGTGGCTGGAATGAGCAGTTCTTC | CASSSRQGGWNEQFF | TRBD1 | - | TRBJ2-1 | TRBV7-2
TGTGCCAGCAGCTCACCAAGAGAGACCCAGTACTTC | CASSSPRETQYF | - | - | TRBJ2-5 | TRBV5-4
TGTGCCAGCAGTGAAAGGGGGTACACCGGGGAGCTGTTTTTT | CASSERGYTGELFF | - | few | TRBJ2-2 | TRBV2
TGTGCCAGCTCACCACCCGCAAGAGCCAAAAACATTCAGTACTTC | CASSPPARAKNIQYF | - | few | TRBJ2-4 | TRBV18
TGTGCCAGCAGTGAGAGGGTAAACTATGGCTACACCTTC | CASSERVNYGYTF | - | few | TRBJ1-2 | TRBV2
TGTGCCAGTATGCGGCGGAGCCAAGAGACCCAGTACTTC | CASMRRSQETQYF | - | - | TRBJ2-5 | TRBV19
TGTGCCAGCAGCTTAGCCTACAGGGAGTTAGCGGGAGGGACATCCTACAATGAGCAGTTCTTC | CASSLAYRELAGGTSYNEQFF | TRBD2 | - | TRBJ2-1 | TRBV13
TGTGCCAGCGGCACATTAGCCACAGATACGCAGTATTTT | CASGTLATDTQYF | - | - | TRBJ2-3 | TRBV28
TGTGCCACCGAGACCTTACAGGGAAACACTGAAGCTTTCTTT | CATETLQGNTEAFF | - | few | TRBJ1-1 | TRBV6-6
TGTGCCAGCAGCCGAGGGGGCGGCTATGGCTACACCTTC | CASSRGGGYGYTF | TRBD1 | once | TRBJ1-2 | TRBV7-9
TGTGCCATCAGGGGACCCCTCCAAGAGACCCAGTACTTC | CAIRGPLQETQYF | - | - | TRBJ2-5 | TRBV6-1
TGCGCCAGCAGCCAAGGGGCCGGGGCAGGGAAAAACATTCAGTACTTC | CASSQGAGAGKNIQYF | - | - | TRBJ2-4 | TRBV4-1
TGTGCCAGCACCCACTACTCTAGCGGGGGTTACGAGCAGTACTTC | CASTHYSSGGYEQYF | TRBD2 | few | TRBJ2-7 | TRBV6-5
TGTGCCAGCAGCTTGCTGCGGGGCCCCCGGGAGGACATTCAGTACTTC | CASSLLRGPREDIQYF | TRBD2 | few | TRBJ2-4 | TRBV5-6
TGCGCCAGCAGCCAAGAGGACAGCCGGGGCCACGAGCAGTACTTC | CASSQEDSRGHEQYF | - | - | TRBJ2-7 | TRBV4-3
TGCAGTGCTAGAGGATACGACGAGCAGTACTTC | CSARGYDEQYF | - | - | TRBJ2-7 | TRBV20-1
TGCGCCAGCAGCCAAGTTTTTCAAGAGACCCAGTACTTC | CASSQVFQETQYF | - | few | TRBJ2-5 | TRBV4-3
TGTGCCACCAGCAGAGATCGAGCGGTTAGCACAGATACGCAGTATTTT | CATSRDRAVSTDTQYF | - | - | TRBJ2-3 | TRBV15
TGTGCCAGCAGCCCTAGGTGGGGGAGCACTGAAGCTTTCTTT | CASSPRWGSTEAFF | - | few | TRBJ1-1 | TRBV4-2
TGTGCCAGCAGTTACGGACAGGGGGGGTATGCTTTCTTT | CASSYGQGGYAFF | TRBD1 | - | TRBJ1-1 | TRBV6-5
TGTGCCAGCAGCCCGGGGGGACTTGGTGCTCTGACCCAGTACTTC | CASSPGGLGALTQYF | TRBD2 | - | TRBJ2-5 | TRBV7-9
TGTGCCTGGAGTGTAAAGCCCCGGGCAGGGAACTTGCAAGAGACCCAGTACTTC | CAWSVKPRAGNLQETQYF | - | - | TRBJ2-5 | TRBV30
TGTGCCAGCAGCTTAGGCAGGGGGAACACCGGGGAGCTGTTTTTT | CASSLGRGNTGELFF | - | - | TRBJ2-2 | TRBV7-2
TGTGCCAGCAGTCCCCGGGACAGGGGCACAGATACGCAGTATTTT | CASSPRDRGTDTQYF | TRBD1 | - | TRBJ2-3 | TRBV6-1
TGTGCCAGCAGCTTAGTTAGGGCCTCCTACGAGCAGTACTTC | CASSLVRASYEQYF | - | - | TRBJ2-7 | TRBV7-2
TGCAGCGTTGCGGGGCCGGGACTAGCGGGATCGGTCACCGGGGAGCTGTTTTTT | CSVAGPGLAGSVTGELFF | TRBD2 | few | TRBJ2-2 | TRBV29-1
TGTGCCAGCAGTGATCCCGGGTCACTAGGAACCTTC | CASSDPGSLGTF | - | - | TRBJ1-2 | TRBV2
TGTGCCAGCAGTGGAGTTTCCTACGAGCAGTACTTC | CASSGVSYEQYF | - | - | TRBJ2-7 | TRBV25-1
TGTGCCAGCAGTGAAGGCGGCGGCGGTGGAAACGAGCAGTACTTC | CASSEGGGGGNEQYF | - | few | TRBJ2-7 | TRBV25-1
TGTGCCAGTAGTATTATCGCACGGAGTTACGAGCAGTTCTTC | CASSIIARSYEQFF | - | - | TRBJ2-1 | TRBV19
TGTGCCAGCAGCTTAGCGGCGGGGACAGGGAATGAAAAACTGTTTTTT | CASSLAAGTGNEKLFF | TRBD1 | few | TRBJ1-4 | TRBV7-2
TGTGCCAGCAGCTTAACAGGGTATACTAATGAAAAACTGTTTTTT | CASSLTGYTNEKLFF | - | few | TRBJ1-4 | TRBV7-9
TGTGCCAGCAGCTTATTTGTGAACACTGAAGCTTTCTTT | CASSLFVNTEAFF | - | few | TRBJ1-1 | TRBV7-9
TGTGCCAGCAGCCAAGTTGGTCCATGGGACCAGTACTTC | CASSQVGPWDQYF | - | few | TRBJ2-5 | TRBV14
TGTGCCAGCAGCAGAAGACAGGGGAAATACGAGCAGTACTTC | CASSRRQGKYEQYF | TRBD1 | few | TRBJ2-7 | TRBV5-4
TGTGCCAGCACCTTGACAGGGCTACAAGAGACCCAGTACTTC | CASTLTGLQETQYF | TRBD1 | - | TRBJ2-5 | TRBV11-2
TGTGCCAGCAGGCCCCCCGGAGGGGCTTATGGCTACACCTTC | CASRPPGGAYGYTF | - | few | TRBJ1-2 | TRBV6-5
TGTGCCAGCAGCTTAGAACCGGGACAAGTCTACGAGCAGTACTTC | CASSLEPGQVYEQYF | - | - | TRBJ2-7 | TRBV7-9
TGTGCCAGCAGCCTACGGACTAGCGGGGGTCCGGGCACCGGGGAGCTGTTTTTT | CASSLRTSGGPGTGELFF | TRBD2 | - | TRBJ2-2 | TRBV11-3
TGTGCCAGCAGCTTAGCGGAGGACAGGGGCTACGAGCAGTACTTC | CASSLAEDRGYEQYF | TRBD1 | - | TRBJ2-7 | TRBV11-2
TGTGCCAGCAGCGGTCACCTCCTTACGCAGTATTTT | CASSGHLLTQYF | - | - | TRBJ2-3 | TRBV7-2
TGTGCCAGCAGCTTTTCTGGACTAGAACTTCCGTTCTTC | CASSFSGLELPFF | TRBD2 | few | TRBJ2-1 | TRBV5-4
TGTGCCAGCAGTTACTCGCCAAATCTCTCCAATGAGCAGTTCTTC | CASSYSPNLSNEQFF | - | few | TRBJ2-1 | TRBV6-5
TGTGCCAGCAGCGTAGGCCCCGGGACAGGGGCGGATACGCAGTATTTT | CASSVGPGTGADTQYF | TRBD1 | - | TRBJ2-3 | TRBV9
TGCAGCGTTGTTCCGGGGGCAACAGATACGCAGTATTTT | CSVVPGATDTQYF | - | - | TRBJ2-3 | TRBV29-1
TGCAGCGTTGGGGTCCAGGTTGAGACCCAGTACTTC | CSVGVQVETQYF | - | - | TRBJ2-5 | TRBV29-1
TGTGCCAGCGGAGGGACTAGAACGTTCAATGAGCAGTTCTTC | CASGGTRTFNEQFF | TRBD2 | - | TRBJ2-1 | TRBV2
TGTGCCAGTAGTATTGGGGGGACCCAGTACTTC | CASSIGGTQYF | - | - | TRBJ2-5 | TRBV19
TGTGCCAGCAGCTTAACGGTTCAGGGGACCCAGTACTTC | CASSLTVQGTQYF | - | - | TRBJ2-5 | TRBV7-3